This T cell receptor (beta chain) was documented in a study of T cell responses to AZD1222 COVID-19 vaccine. The study, taken as a whole, reports: Vaccine-related CD4 TCRs covered spike, predominating at 160-218 and 743-854. The donor group comprised mostly white British people and more females; the analysis possibly underestimated clonal diversity. All repertoire sampling was performed exclusively after the peak T cell response. An increase in Spike-specific TCR breadth and depth was observed after two AZD1222 doses.

Clones were sequenced by immunoSEQ multiplex PCR, and TCRdb holds only the in-frame ones, with some missing. There are some 150,000 clones in the sample; around 88% occur only once, and about 3.2% lies in the top ten. The CDR3 sequence is 14 residues long. Trimming pared 7 bases from V and 2 bases from J, leaving 15 bases between. Germline CDR1 MRHNA, CDR2 SNTAGT. Of note for this clone: Antigen unknown.

The rearrangement uses TRBV6-4 and TRBJ2-7, with D maybe TRBD1 (6 bases). The sequencing here drew on peripheral blood, taken on day 0 of MenACWY control vaccination. The clonotype comes from an adult in good health. This CDR3 reads CASTRGTSPYEQYF. The CDR3 nucleotides are TGTGCCAGCACGAGGGGGACATCCCCCTACGAGCAGTACTTC.